A single sample gave rise to the 28 T cell receptor beta chains below, sequenced in a study of blood T cell repertoires in COVID-19. The table came from immunoSEQ multiplex PCR; TCRdb's copy has only in-frame clones and leaves some out. This table has about 60,000 clones, around 89% appearing once. Source material: peripheral blood. The origin of the receptors is a human donor with active COVID-19. The donor label of this sample is uncertain.

V usage is TRBV4-3 and J usage is TRBJ2-7, with 8 bases identical to TRBD1. The trim removed 0 bases at V and 6 bases at J, leaving 10 bases unmatched. Germline V gene lookup returns CDR1 LGHNA and CDR2 YSLEER. The CDR3 is made up of 16 amino acids. DNA of the CDR3: TGCGCCAGCAGCCAAGAATTGACAGGGGCCAAAGGCGAGCAGTACTTC. As protein: CASSQELTGAKGEQYF.

This chain links TRBV28 with TRBJ1-4, with 8 bases fitting TRBD1. The CDR3 is made up of 14 amino acids. From germline, CDR1 is MDHEN and CDR2 SYDVKM. The V segment lost 3 bases and the J segment 8 bases; nucleotides outside the gene matches: 5. The CDR3 coding sequence is TGTGCCAGCAGTTTCCCCAGGGGGCGGGAAAAACTGTTTTTT. It specifies CASSFPRGREKLFF.

The chain couples TRBV29-1 to TRBJ2-4; maybe TRBD1 (6 bases). Trimming shortened V by 5 bases and J by 7 bases, and 15 bases separated the two germline ends. CDR3 length equals 13 residues. Germline V CDR1 and CDR2: SQVTM, ANQGSEA. The CDR3 spells CSVQAGAGNIQYF. CDR3 DNA: TGCAGCGTTCAGGCAGGGGCCGGGAACATTCAGTACTTC.

The chain employs TRBV27 and TRBJ2-5; 8 bases are shared with TRBD2. V was pared by 7 bases and J by 5 bases, with 6 bases of the junction left unmatched. This CDR3 comprises 13 residues. Germline loops: CDR1 MNHEY, CDR2 SMNVEV (reference sequence). CDR3 nucleotide sequence: TGTGCCAGCACCCTCCGGGAGGGGGAGACCCAGTACTTC. Protein: CASTLREGETQYF.

The gene calls are TRBV11-2 and TRBJ2-5; D possibly corresponds to TRBD2 (5 bases). The CDR3 totals 15 residues. V was trimmed by 5 bases and J by 1 base, leaving 14 bases between them. Germline V lookup: CDR1 SGHAT, CDR2 FQNNGV. CDR3 bases: TGTGCCAGCAGCCCGCGGGCTATCTTCCAAGAGACCCAGTACTTC. Its protein product is CASSPRAIFQETQYF.

The chain carries TRBV4-1 and TRBJ1-3; possible D gene TRBD1, 6 bases. CDR1 is MGHRA, CDR2 YSYEKL, per germline. The V gene lost 4 bases and the J gene lost 4 bases, with 17 bases spanning the gap. This CDR3 spans 16 amino acids. Written as DNA, the CDR3 is TGCGCCAGCAGCCCCCGCAGGGGCCAGCAAGGAAACACCATATATTTT. It yields the protein CASSPRRGQQGNTIYF.

The chain couples TRBV3-1 (or the pseudogene TRBV3-2) to TRBJ2-5, with TRBD1 identical over 7 bases. Germline V gene sequence: CDR1 LGHDT, CDR2 YNNKEL (reference sequence). The J segment lost 7 bases and the V segment lost 0 bases, leaving 17 bases of the junction unmatched. The CDR3 totals 18 residues. In nucleotides, the CDR3 is TGTGCCAGCAGCCAAGAAAGGAGTAACAGGGGCTCGAAGGTGACCCAGTACTTC. Translating gives CASSQERSNRGSKVTQYF.

V usage is TRBV5-1 and J usage is TRBJ2-2; TRBD1 matches at 9 bases. CDR1 SGHRS and CDR2 YFSETQ come from the germline V gene. V lost 5 bases and J lost 1; bases outside the gene matches: 0. The CDR3 has 14 residues. The CDR3 is CASRGQGNTGELFF. CDR3 DNA: TGCGCCAGCAGGGGACAGGGGAACACCGGGGAGCTGTTTTTT.

This sequence joins TRBV4-1 and TRBJ1-4; 9 bases are shared with TRBD1. The length of the CDR3 is 17 residues. V was pared by 4 bases and J by 8 bases, with 14 bases of the junction left unmatched. Germline V gene lookup returns CDR1 MGHRA and CDR2 YSYEKL. This CDR3 is CASSLSRLGQGREKLFF. The CDR3, as DNA: TGCGCCAGCAGCCTTTCTCGTTTGGGACAGGGTCGGGAAAAACTGTTTTTT.

V is TRBV4-1 and J is TRBJ2-7; tentatively, D is TRBD1 (6 bases). V was pared by 3 bases and J by 4 bases, with 13 bases between. This CDR3 has 14 residues. The V gene's germline CDR1 is MGHRA and CDR2 YSYEKL. The CDR3 sequence: CASSHGQGIYEQYF. The CDR3 nucleotides read TGCGCCAGCAGCCACGGCCAGGGGATTTACGAGCAGTACTTC.

This clone was recorded once. The V and J genes are TRBV5-8 and TRBJ2-3; 10 bases align to TRBD2. The CDR3 contains 15 residues. J lost 3 bases, V lost 4 bases, and 5 bases had no gene match. Germline V gene data show CDR1 as SGHTS and CDR2 as YDEGEE. The CDR3: CASSPGLAATDTQYF. The CDR3 DNA is TGTGCCAGCAGCCCTGGACTAGCGGCAACAGATACGCAGTATTTT.

The gene calls are TRBV27 and TRBJ2-5, with 10 bases fitting TRBD1. Germline-derived CDR1 and CDR2 are MNHEY and SMNVEV (reference sequence). This CDR3 contains 17 residues. V lost 4 bases to trimming and J lost 4 bases; unmatched junction nucleotides: 12. CDR3 sequence: CASSSNPPGQGRETQYF. The CDR3 nucleotides read TGTGCCAGCAGTTCCAACCCTCCGGGACAGGGGAGAGAGACCCAGTACTTC.

This clone was seen only once. The rearrangement links TRBV11-3 to TRBJ2-3; 8 nucleotides align to TRBD1. CDR1 and CDR2 from the germline V gene are SGHNT and YENEEA. This CDR3 is built from 14 residues. Unmatched junction bases numbered 5, after V lost 4 bases and J lost 5 bases. The CDR3 DNA reads as TGTGCCAGCAGCTCCAGGGGGCAGGGAGATACGCAGTATTTT. It codes for CASSSRGQGDTQYF. Filled out from reference TRBV11-3 and TRBJ2-3, the complete variable domain reads EAGVVQSPRYKIIEKKQPVAFWCNPISGHNTLYWYLQNLGQGPELLIRYENEEAVDDSQLPKDRFSAERLKGVDSTLKIQPAELGDSAVYLCASSSRGQGDTQYFGPGTRLTVL.

CDR3 sequence (DNA): TGTGCCAGCAGTAAGGGACTAGCGGCAGATACGCAGTATTTT. This sequence encodes CASSKGLAADTQYF. V gene TRBV25-1 combines with J gene TRBJ2-3; 11 bases agree with TRBD2. CDR3 length equals 14 residues. V lost 5 bases, J lost 4 bases, and 2 bases stayed unmatched. Germline assignment: CDR1 MGHDK and CDR2 SYGVNS. Using reference TRBV25-1 and TRBJ2-3 for the parts outside the CDR3, the full variable domain is EADIYQTPRYLVIGTGKKITLECSQTMGHDKMYWYQQDPGMELHLIHYSYGVNSTEKGDLSSESTVSRIRTEHFPLTLESARPSHTSQYLCASSKGLAADTQYFGPGTRLTVL.

This chain connects TRBV4-1 to TRBJ2-7, with a weak D call TRBD1 (6 bases). Germline V CDR1 and CDR2: MGHRA, YSYEKL. Trimming took off 0 bases at V and 6 bases at J, with 21 bases between the two ends. This CDR3 region has 17 residues. The CDR3: CASSQDPAGTPLGEQYF. The CDR3 DNA reads TGCGCCAGCAGCCAAGACCCCGCAGGGACACCCCTTGGCGAGCAGTACTTC.

V gene TRBV27 combines with J gene TRBJ1-1; 9 nucleotides align to TRBD1. The trim removed 4 bases at V and 0 bases at J, leaving 6 bases unmatched. Germline V gene data show CDR1 as MNHEY and CDR2 as SMNVEV (reference sequence). This CDR3 spans 16 amino acids. CDR3 DNA: TGTGCCAGCAGTTCTAGGACAGGGGCGGTGAACACTGAAGCTTTCTTT. Protein product: CASSSRTGAVNTEAFF.

The chain carries TRBV4-3 and TRBJ2-7, with D perhaps matching TRBD1 (5 bases). V lost 0 bases to trimming and J lost 0 bases, with 12 bases between them. Per the germline V gene, CDR1 is LGHNA and CDR2 is YSLEER. The CDR3 has 16 residues. Written as DNA, the CDR3 is TGCGCCAGCAGCCAAGATGGGGCAGGGTTCTCCTACGAGCAGTACTTC. It is translated as CASSQDGAGFSYEQYF.

The genes are TRBV27 and TRBJ2-7; TRBD2 matches 7 bases. Germline CDR1 MNHEY, CDR2 SMNVEV (reference sequence). The CDR3 has 17 residues. V trimming: 4 bases; J trimming: 0 bases; junction bases outside the gene matches: 12. The CDR3: CASSWAGLGGTSYEQYF. In nucleotides, the CDR3 is TGTGCCAGCAGTTGGGCCGGATTGGGAGGGACCTCCTACGAGCAGTACTTC.

By frequency in the sample, this clone is medium-sized. This rearrangement joins TRBV5-1 to TRBJ1-1; a weak D match, TRBD1 (5 bases). The V gene's germline CDR1 is SGHRS and CDR2 YFSETQ. Trimming took off 5 bases at V and 4 bases at J, with 15 bases between the two ends. The CDR3 length is 14 residues. The CDR3 sequence: CASRLQERITEAFF. The CDR3 coding sequence is TGCGCCAGCAGACTACAGGAGAGAATCACTGAAGCTTTCTTT.

This chain connects TRBV28 to TRBJ2-3; 10 nucleotides agree with TRBD1. This CDR3 comprises 15 residues. The germline CDR1 and CDR2 sequences are MDHEN and SYDVKM. V lost 6 bases and J lost 2; bases outside the gene matches: 5. The CDR3 bases are TGTGCCAGCAGCCGGGACAGGGGTTTCACAGATACGCAGTATTTT. Amino acids: CASSRDRGFTDTQYF.

This clone was observed a single time. The chain carries TRBV7-2 and TRBJ2-7, with TRBD2 identical over 9 bases. J gave up 2 bases and V 1 base, and 6 bases lay outside the gene matches. Looked up from germline, CDR1 is SGHTA and CDR2 is FQGNSA. The CDR3 has 16 residues. Here the CDR3 DNA reads TGTGCCAGCAGCTTAGGGGTAGCGGGGGCCCCCTACGAGCAGTACTTC. This gives the protein CASSLGVAGAPYEQYF.

The V call is TRBV6-6, the J call TRBJ2-7, with a tentative D call TRBD2 (7 bases). This CDR3 has 15 amino acids. The germline CDR1 and CDR2 sequences are MNHNY and SVGAGI (reference sequence). Between the trimmed V and J ends, which lost 7 bases and 0 bases, there was a span of 16 bases. The CDR3, as DNA: TGTGCCAGCACCCCCGGGGGGCAGAGCTCCTACGAGCAGTACTTC. Protein: CASTPGGQSSYEQYF.

The chain has TRBV9 and TRBJ2-5, with D possibly TRBD1 on 7 matching bases. CDR3 size: 14 residues. Germline-derived CDR1 and CDR2 are SGDLS and YYNGEE. V was pared by 2 bases and J by 2 bases, with 10 bases between. CDR3: CASSVSGGQETQYF. The CDR3 DNA is TGTGCCAGCAGCGTTTCAGGGGGGCAAGAGACCCAGTACTTC.

The chain recombines TRBV5-1 with TRBJ1-1; 8 bases map to TRBD1. CDR3 length: 15 residues. The trim removed 0 bases at V and 3 bases at J, leaving 4 bases unmatched. Germline lookup yields CDR1 SGHRS and CDR2 YFSETQ. Here the CDR3 DNA reads TGCGCCAGCAGCTTGGGACAGGGGACCTACACTGAAGCTTTCTTT. Residues: CASSLGQGTYTEAFF. Supplemented by reference TRBV5-1 and TRBJ1-1, the full variable domain reads KAGVTQTPRYLIKTRGQQVTLSCSPISGHRSVSWYQQTPGQGLQFLFEYFSETQRNKGNFPGRFSGRQFSNSRSEMNVSTLELGDSALYLCASSLGQGTYTEAFFGQGTRLTVV.

The genes are TRBV28 and TRBJ2-5; the match to TRBD1 covers 7 bases. The CDR3 runs 15 residues. The V gene's germline CDR1 is MDHEN and CDR2 SYDVKM. V lost 5 bases to trimming and J lost 5 bases; unmatched junction nucleotides: 11. The DNA for the CDR3 is TGTGCCAGCAGTCCTGGAGGCAGGGGGTGGGAGACCCAGTACTTC. Amino acids: CASSPGGRGWETQYF.

This clone occurred once. This rearrangement joins TRBV5-4 to TRBJ2-5; 16 bases agree with TRBD2. CDR3 size: 16 residues. Germline V gene data show CDR1 as SGHNT and CDR2 as YYREEE (reference sequence). V was pared by 7 bases and J by 0 bases, with 3 bases of the junction left unmatched. CDR3 bases: TGTGCCAGCGCGGGACTAGCGGGGGGGCACCAAGAGACCCAGTACTTC. Translation gives CASAGLAGGHQETQYF.

The chain joins TRBV7-2 to TRBJ2-7, with D unresolved. V was shortened by 4 bases and J by 2 bases, with 3 bases between the two germline ends. CDR3 length: 11 amino acids. The germline V gene encodes CDR1 SGHTA and CDR2 FQGNSA. The CDR3 loop reads CASSSAYEQYF. As DNA, the CDR3 is TGTGCCAGCAGCTCGGCCTACGAGCAGTACTTC.

The chain links TRBV10-3 to TRBJ2-3; 13 bases agree with TRBD2. The ends lost 6 bases at V and 6 bases at J; junction bases unmatched: 21. The CDR3 runs to 20 residues. Germline V lookup: CDR1 ENHRY, CDR2 SYGVKD. CDR3 in amino acids: CAIRPIPGLAGYSGPDTQYF. The CDR3 region has the DNA TGTGCCATCAGACCCATCCCGGGACTAGCGGGATATTCGGGGCCGGATACGCAGTATTTT.